Each of the 2 T cell receptor beta chains below was sequenced from the same sample in a study of cytomegalovirus exposure and HLA in healthy donors. PCR employed 60 Vbeta and 13 Jbeta primers. Sequenced by immunoSEQ multiplex PCR; TCRdb stores in-frame clones only, minus some. There are around 140,000 clones in the sample; about 70% occur only once, and 5.5% to 8.5% lies in the top ten. The sample comprised PBMCs. Receptors were obtained from a male donor in good health and CMV-seronegative.

This clone appeared a few times. The genes are TRBV28 and TRBJ1-6, with D possibly matching TRBD1 (5 bases). The CDR3 is 15 residues long. In germline, CDR1 is MDHEN, CDR2 SYDVKM. The V gene lost 5 bases and the J gene lost 0 bases, with 8 bases spanning the gap. The CDR3 sequence is CASSVQGSYNSPLHF. CDR3 sequence (DNA): TGTGCCAGCAGTGTGCAGGGCTCCTATAATTCACCCCTCCACTTT.

This chain links TRBV29-1 with TRBJ2-2, with D unresolved. CDR3 length: 15 amino acids. Germline V lookup: CDR1 SQVTM, CDR2 ANQGSEA. Trimming cost V 8 bases and J 0 bases, with 16 bases left between them. CDR3 sequence reads: CSTAPTESNTGELFF. The CDR3 DNA follows: TGCAGCACAGCACCCACCGAGTCGAACACCGGGGAGCTGTTTTTT.